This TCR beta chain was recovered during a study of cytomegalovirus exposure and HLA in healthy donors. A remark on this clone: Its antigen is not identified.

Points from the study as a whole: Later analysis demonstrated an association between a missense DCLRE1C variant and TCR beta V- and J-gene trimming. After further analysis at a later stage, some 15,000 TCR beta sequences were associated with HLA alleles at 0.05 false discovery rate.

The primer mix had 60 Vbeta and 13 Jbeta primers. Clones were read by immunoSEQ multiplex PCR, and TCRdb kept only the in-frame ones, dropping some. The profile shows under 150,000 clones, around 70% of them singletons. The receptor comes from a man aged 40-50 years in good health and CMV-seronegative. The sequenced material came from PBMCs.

The CDR3 DNA sequence: TGTGCCAGCAGCGCTGGGACTAGCGGGGGCCTGAGCTCCTACAATGAGCAGTTCTTC. It translates to CASSAGTSGGLSSYNEQFF. This chain uses TRBV7-3 with TRBJ2-1; 14 bases match TRBD2. The germline gives CDR1 SGHTA, CDR2 FQGTGA. This CDR3 is built from 19 residues. J gave up 0 bases and V 5 bases, and 9 bases lay outside the gene matches.